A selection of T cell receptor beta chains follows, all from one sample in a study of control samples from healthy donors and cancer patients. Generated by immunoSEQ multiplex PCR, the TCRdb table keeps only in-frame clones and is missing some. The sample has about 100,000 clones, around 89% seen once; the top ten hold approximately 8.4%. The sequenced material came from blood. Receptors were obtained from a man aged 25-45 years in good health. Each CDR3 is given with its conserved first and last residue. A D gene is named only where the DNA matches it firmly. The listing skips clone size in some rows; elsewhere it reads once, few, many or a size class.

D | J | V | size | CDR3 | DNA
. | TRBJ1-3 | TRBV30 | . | CAWSLGSGNTIYF | TGTGCCTGGAGTCTCGGATCTGGAAACACCATATATTTT
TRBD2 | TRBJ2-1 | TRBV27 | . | CASSSGLAVYNEQFF | TGTGCCAGCAGTTCGGGACTAGCGGTCTACAATGAGCAGTTCTTC
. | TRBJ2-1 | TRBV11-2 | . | CASSLDNPPLHEQFF | TGTGCCAGCAGCTTAGATAACCCACCGCTCCATGAGCAGTTCTTC
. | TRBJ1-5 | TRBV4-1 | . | CASSIPTVPGAQPQHF | TGCGCCAGCAGTATTCCGACAGTTCCAGGGGCCCAGCCCCAGCATTTT
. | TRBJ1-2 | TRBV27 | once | CASSLKGGLNYGYTF | TGTGCCAGCAGTTTAAAGGGGGGACTAAACTATGGCTACACCTTC
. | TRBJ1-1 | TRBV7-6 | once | CASSSGRTEAFF | TGTGCCAGCAGCTCTGGACGGACAGAAGCTTTCTTT
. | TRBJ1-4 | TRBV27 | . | CASRTSGVKRKLFF | TGTGCCAGCAGAACATCGGGAGTGAAGAGAAAACTGTTTTTT
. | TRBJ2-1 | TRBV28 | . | CASSLSGGKGNEQFF | TGTGCCAGCAGTTTATCTGGGGGAAAGGGCAATGAGCAGTTCTTC
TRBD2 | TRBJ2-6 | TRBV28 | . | CASSLGGAGANVLTF | TGTGCCAGCAGTTTGGGGGGGGCTGGGGCCAACGTCCTGACTTTC
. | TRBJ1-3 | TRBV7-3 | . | CASSLKRYISGNTIYF | TGTGCCAGCAGCTTAAAGAGGTACATCTCTGGAAACACCATATATTTT
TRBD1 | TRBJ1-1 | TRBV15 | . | CATSRDRVLRDRRNTEAFF | TGTGCCACCAGCAGAGATCGGGTGTTAAGGGACAGGAGGAACACTGAAGCTTTCTTT
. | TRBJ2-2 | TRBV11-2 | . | CASSSALSNTGELFF | TGTGCCAGCAGCTCGGCACTGTCGAACACCGGGGAGCTGTTTTTT
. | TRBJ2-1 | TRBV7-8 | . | CASSPRRVTVNNEQFF | TGTGCCAGCAGCCCTAGAAGGGTAACCGTGAACAATGAGCAGTTCTTC
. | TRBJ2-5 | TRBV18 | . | CASSAQETQYF | TGTGCCAGCTCAGCACAAGAGACCCAGTACTTC
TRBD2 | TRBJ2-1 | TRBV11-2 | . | CASSLGQRGGVWTDEQFF | TGTGCCAGCAGCTTAGGGCAGCGGGGGGGCGTCTGGACTGATGAGCAGTTCTTC
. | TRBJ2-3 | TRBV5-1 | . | CASSFRTASTDTQYF | TGCGCCAGCAGCTTTCGGACAGCTAGCACAGATACGCAGTATTTT
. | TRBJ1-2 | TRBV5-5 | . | CASSPQIYGYTF | TGTGCCAGCAGCCCCCAGATTTATGGCTACACCTTC
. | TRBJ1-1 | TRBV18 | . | CASSRQQSTEAFF | TGTGCCAGCTCCCGACAGCAATCCACTGAAGCTTTCTTT
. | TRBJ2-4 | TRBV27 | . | CASSLGRGAAKNIQYF | TGTGCCAGCAGTTTGGGGAGGGGGGCGGCAAAAAACATTCAGTACTTC
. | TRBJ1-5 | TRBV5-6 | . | CASSLTFGAPGPRNQPQHF | TGTGCCAGCAGCTTAACCTTCGGGGCCCCGGGGCCGCGCAATCAGCCCCAGCATTTT
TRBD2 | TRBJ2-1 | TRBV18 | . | CASSPSGAGGNNEQFF | TGTGCCAGCTCACCTTCGGGAGCGGGGGGCAACAATGAGCAGTTCTTC
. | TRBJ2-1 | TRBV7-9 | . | CASRPRTNNEQFF | TGTGCCAGCAGACCCCGGACTAACAATGAGCAGTTCTTC
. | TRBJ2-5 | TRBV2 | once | CASGRPTQETQYF | TGTGCCAGCGGACGGCCCACCCAAGAGACCCAGTACTTC
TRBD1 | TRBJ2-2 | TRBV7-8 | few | CASSSGTGSVDTGELFF | TGTGCCAGCAGCTCCGGGACAGGGAGTGTGGACACCGGGGAGCTGTTTTTT
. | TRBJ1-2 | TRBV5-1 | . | CASSLGPDPGYTF | TGCGCCAGCAGCTTAGGACCTGACCCTGGCTACACCTTC
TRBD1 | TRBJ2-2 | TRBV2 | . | CASRGQGETGELFF | TGTGCCAGCCGAGGACAGGGGGAGACCGGGGAGCTGTTTTTT
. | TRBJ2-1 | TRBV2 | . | CASRTGPWQFF | TGTGCCAGCAGGACCGGGCCATGGCAGTTCTTC